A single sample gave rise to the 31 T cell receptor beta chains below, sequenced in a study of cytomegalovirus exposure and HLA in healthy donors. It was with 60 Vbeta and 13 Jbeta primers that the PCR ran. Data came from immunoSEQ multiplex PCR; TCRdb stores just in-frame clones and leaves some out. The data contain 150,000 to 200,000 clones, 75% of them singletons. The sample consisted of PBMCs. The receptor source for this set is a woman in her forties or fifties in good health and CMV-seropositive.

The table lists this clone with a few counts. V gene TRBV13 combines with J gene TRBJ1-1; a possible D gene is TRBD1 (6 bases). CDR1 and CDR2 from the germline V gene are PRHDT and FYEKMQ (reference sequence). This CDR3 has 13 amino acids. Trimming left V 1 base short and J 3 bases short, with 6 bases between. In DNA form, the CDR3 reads TGTGCCAGCAGCTTAGCAGGGGACACTGAAGCTTTCTTT. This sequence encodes CASSLAGDTEAFF. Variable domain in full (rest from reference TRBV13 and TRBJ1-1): AAGVIQSPRHLIKEKRETATLKCYPIPRHDTVYWYQQGPGQDPQFLISFYEKMQSDKGSIPDRFSAQQFSDYHSELNMSSLELGDSALYFCASSLAGDTEAFFGQGTRLTVV.

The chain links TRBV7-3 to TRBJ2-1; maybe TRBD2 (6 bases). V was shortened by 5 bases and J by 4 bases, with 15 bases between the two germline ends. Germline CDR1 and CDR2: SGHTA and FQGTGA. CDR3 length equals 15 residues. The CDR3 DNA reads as TGTGCCAGCAGCCAAGGCGGGGCTAAATACAATGAGCAGTTCTTC. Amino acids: CASSQGGAKYNEQFF.

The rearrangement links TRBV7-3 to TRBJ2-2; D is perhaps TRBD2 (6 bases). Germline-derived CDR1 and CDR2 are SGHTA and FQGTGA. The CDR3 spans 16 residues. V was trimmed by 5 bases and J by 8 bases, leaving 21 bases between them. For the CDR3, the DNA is TGTGCCAGCAGCCCCTCCGGGACTCCCGAAACGGGGGAGCTGTTTTTT. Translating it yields CASSPSGTPETGELFF.

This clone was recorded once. CDR3 DNA sequence: TGTGCCAGCAGTCTGACAGGGACGGGGTCACCCCTCCACTTT. Amino acid sequence: CASSLTGTGSPLHF. The gene calls are TRBV6-5 and TRBJ1-6, with TRBD1 matching over 7 bases. The J segment lost 10 bases and the V segment lost 5 bases, leaving 8 bases of the junction unmatched. This CDR3 has 14 amino acids. Germline CDR1 MNHEY, CDR2 SVGAGI.

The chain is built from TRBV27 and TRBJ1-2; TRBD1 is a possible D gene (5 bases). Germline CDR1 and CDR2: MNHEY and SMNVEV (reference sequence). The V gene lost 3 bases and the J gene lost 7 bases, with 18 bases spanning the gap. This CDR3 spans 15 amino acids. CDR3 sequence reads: CASSFLDSLPVGYTF. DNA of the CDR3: TGTGCCAGCAGTTTTCTCGACAGCCTGCCTGTTGGCTACACCTTC.

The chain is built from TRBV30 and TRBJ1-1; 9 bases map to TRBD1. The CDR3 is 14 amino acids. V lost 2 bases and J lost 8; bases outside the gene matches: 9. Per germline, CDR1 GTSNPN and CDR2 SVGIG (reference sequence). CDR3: CAWSSGTGTGEAFF. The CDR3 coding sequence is TGTGCCTGGAGTTCCGGGACAGGGACCGGAGAAGCTTTCTTT.

The CDR3 DNA sequence: TGTGCCAGCAGCCCGCCCGCGGGGTACAATGAGCAGTTCTTC. This gives the protein CASSPPAGYNEQFF. The chain is built from TRBV7-9 and TRBJ2-1, with a possible D match to TRBD2 (6 bases). V was clipped by 5 bases and J by 4 bases, with 12 bases between them. Looked up from germline, CDR1 is SEHNR and CDR2 is FQNEAQ (reference sequence). This CDR3 has 14 residues.

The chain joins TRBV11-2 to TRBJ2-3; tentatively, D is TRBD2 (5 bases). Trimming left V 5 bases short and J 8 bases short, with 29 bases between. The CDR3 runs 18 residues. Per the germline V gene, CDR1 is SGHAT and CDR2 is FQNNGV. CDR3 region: CASSPNHGESADHGTQYF. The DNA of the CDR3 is TGTGCCAGCAGCCCCAACCACGGGGAATCAGCGGACCATGGTACGCAGTATTTT.

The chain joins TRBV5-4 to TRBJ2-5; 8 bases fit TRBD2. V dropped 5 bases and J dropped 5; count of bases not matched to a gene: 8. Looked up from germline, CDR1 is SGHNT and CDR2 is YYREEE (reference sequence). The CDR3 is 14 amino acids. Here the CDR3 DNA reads TGTGCCAGCAGGCCGGCGGGGGGATTGGAGACCCAGTACTTC. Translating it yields CASRPAGGLETQYF.

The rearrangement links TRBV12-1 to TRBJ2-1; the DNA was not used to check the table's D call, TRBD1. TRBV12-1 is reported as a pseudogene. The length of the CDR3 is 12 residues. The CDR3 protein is CASSSRDNEQFF. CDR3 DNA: TGTGCCAGCAGCTCCAGGGATAATGAGCAGTTCTTC.

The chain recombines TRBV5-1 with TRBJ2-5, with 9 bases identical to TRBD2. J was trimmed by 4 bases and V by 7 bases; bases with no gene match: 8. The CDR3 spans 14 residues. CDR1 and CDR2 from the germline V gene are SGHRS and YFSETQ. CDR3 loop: CASFLAGDAETQYF. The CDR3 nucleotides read TGCGCCAGCTTCTTAGCGGGGGACGCAGAGACCCAGTACTTC.

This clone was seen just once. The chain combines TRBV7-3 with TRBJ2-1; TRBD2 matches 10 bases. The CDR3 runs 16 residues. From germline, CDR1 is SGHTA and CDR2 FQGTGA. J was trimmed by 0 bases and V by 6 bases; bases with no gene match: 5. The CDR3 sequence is CASSYSGGSSYNEQFF. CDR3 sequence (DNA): TGTGCCAGCAGTTATAGCGGGGGGAGCTCCTACAATGAGCAGTTCTTC.

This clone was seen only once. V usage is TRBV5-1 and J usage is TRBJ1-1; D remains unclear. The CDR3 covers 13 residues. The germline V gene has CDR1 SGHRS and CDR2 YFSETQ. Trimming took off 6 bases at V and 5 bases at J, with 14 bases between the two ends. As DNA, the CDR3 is TGCGCCAGCACGACCTCCCGAGGGACTGAAGCTTTCTTT. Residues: CASTTSRGTEAFF.

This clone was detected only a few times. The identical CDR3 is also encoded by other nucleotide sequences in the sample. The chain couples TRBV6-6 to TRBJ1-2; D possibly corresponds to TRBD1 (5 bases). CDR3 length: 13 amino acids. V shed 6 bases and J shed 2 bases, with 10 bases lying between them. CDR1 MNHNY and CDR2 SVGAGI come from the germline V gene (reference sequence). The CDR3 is CASSPQGNYGYTF. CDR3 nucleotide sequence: TGTGCCAGCAGCCCCCAGGGAAACTATGGCTACACCTTC.

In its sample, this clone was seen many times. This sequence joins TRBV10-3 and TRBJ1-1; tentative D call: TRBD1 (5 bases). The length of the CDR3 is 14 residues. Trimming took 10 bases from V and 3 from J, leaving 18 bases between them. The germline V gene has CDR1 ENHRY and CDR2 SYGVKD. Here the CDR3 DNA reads TGTGCCACCGGAGGGGTCAGGGTTGACACTGAAGCTTTCTTT. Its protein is CATGGVRVDTEAFF.

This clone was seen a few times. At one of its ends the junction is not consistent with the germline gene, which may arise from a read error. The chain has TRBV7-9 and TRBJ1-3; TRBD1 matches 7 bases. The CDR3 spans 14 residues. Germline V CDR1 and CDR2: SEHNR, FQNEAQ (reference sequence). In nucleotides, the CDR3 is TGTTCCAGCAGCTTGGGACAGCAAGGAAACACCATATATTTT. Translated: CSSSLGQQGNTIYF.

CDR3: CAISEFRQVTESDYTF. The CDR3 DNA is TGTGCCATCAGTGAGTTTCGACAGGTTACCGAATCAGACTACACCTTC. The chain links TRBV10-3 to TRBJ1-2, with D possibly being TRBD1 (6 bases). The CDR3 loop spans 16 amino acids. Germline V lookup: CDR1 ENHRY, CDR2 SYGVKD. With 1 base removed from V and 10 bases from J, the gap between germline ends came to 22 bases.

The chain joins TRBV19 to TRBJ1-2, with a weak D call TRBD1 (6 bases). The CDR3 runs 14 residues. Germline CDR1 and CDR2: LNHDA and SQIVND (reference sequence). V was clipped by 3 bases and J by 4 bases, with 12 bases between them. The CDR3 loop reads CASSIRDTAYGYTF. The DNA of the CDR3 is TGTGCCAGTAGTATCAGGGACACTGCCTATGGCTACACCTTC.

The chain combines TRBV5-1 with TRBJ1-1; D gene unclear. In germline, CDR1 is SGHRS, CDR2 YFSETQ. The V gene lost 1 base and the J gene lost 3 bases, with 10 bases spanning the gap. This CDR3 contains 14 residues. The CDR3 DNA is TGCGCCAGCAGCTTGACCCTCGGAGACACTGAAGCTTTCTTT. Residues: CASSLTLGDTEAFF.

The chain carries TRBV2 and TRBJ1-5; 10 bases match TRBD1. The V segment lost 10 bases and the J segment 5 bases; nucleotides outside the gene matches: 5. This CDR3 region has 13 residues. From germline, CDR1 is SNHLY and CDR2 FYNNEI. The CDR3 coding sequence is TGTGCCACCTCCGGGACAGGGGATCAGCCCCAGCATTTT. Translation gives CATSGTGDQPQHF.

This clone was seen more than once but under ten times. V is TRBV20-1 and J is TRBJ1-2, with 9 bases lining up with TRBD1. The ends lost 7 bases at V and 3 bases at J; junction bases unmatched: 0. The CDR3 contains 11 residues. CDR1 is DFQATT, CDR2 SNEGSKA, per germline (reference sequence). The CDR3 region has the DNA TGCAGTGGACAGGGGGACTATGGCTACACCTTC. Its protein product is CSGQGDYGYTF.

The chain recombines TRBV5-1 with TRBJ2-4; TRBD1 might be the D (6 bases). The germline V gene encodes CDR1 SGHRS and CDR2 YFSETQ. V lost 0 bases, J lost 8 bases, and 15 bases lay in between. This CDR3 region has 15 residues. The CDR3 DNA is TGCGCCAGCAGCTTGGCGACAGGTGGTGGGGACATTCAGTACTTC. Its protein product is CASSLATGGGDIQYF.

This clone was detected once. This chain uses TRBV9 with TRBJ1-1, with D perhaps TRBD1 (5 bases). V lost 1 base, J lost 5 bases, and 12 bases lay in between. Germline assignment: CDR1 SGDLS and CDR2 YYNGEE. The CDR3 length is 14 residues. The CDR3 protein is CASSVTTAGTEAFF. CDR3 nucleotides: TGTGCCAGCAGCGTAACGACAGCCGGGACTGAAGCTTTCTTT.

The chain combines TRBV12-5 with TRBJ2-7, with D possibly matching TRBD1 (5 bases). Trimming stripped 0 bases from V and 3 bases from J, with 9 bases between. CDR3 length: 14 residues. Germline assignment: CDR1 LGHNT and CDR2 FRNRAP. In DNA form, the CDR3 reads TGTGCTAGTGGTTTGGTACCCGACAGCTACGAGCAGTACTTC. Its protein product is CASGLVPDSYEQYF.

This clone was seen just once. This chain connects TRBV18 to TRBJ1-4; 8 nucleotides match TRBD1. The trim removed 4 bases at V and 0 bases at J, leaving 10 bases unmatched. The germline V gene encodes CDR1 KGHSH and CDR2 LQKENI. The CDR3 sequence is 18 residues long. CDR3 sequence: CASSLSTGDTATNEKLFF. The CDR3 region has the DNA TGTGCCAGCTCACTGTCGACAGGGGACACTGCAACTAATGAAAAACTGTTTTTT. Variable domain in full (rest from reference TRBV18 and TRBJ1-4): NAGVMQNPRHLVRRRGQEARLRCSPMKGHSHVYWYRQLPEEGLKFMVYLQKENIIDESGMPKERFSAEFPKEGPSILRIQQVVRGDSAAYFCASSLSTGDTATNEKLFFGSGTQLSVL.

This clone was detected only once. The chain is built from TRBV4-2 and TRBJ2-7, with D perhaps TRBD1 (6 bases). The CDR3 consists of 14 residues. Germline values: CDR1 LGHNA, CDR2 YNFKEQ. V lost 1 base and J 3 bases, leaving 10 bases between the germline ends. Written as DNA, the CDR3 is TGTGCCAGCAGCCAAGCTGGGACAAACTACGAGCAGTACTTC. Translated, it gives CASSQAGTNYEQYF.

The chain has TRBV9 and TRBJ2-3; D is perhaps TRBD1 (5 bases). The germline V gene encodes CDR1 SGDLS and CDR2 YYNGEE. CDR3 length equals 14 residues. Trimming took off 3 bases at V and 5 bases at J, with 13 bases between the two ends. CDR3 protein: CASSAGPTLDTQYF. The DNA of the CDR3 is TGTGCCAGCAGCGCAGGGCCTACCCTAGATACGCAGTATTTT.

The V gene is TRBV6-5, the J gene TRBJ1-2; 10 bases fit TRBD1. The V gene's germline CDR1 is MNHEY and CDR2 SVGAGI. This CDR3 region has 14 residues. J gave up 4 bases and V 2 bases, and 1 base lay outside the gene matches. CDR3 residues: CASSYRDRGYGYTF. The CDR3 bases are TGTGCCAGCAGTTACCGGGACAGGGGCTATGGCTACACCTTC.

CDR3 protein: CASSLWETGGYGYTF. In DNA, the CDR3 is TGTGCCAGCAGCTTGTGGGAAACAGGGGGTTATGGCTACACCTTC. V is TRBV5-6 and J is TRBJ1-2, with TRBD1 identical over 8 bases. V dropped 1 base and J dropped 5; count of bases not matched to a gene: 7. CDR1 is SGHDT and CDR2 is YYEEEE in the germline V gene. The CDR3 totals 15 residues. Full variable domain (rest looked up from reference TRBV5-6 and TRBJ1-2): DAGVTQSPTHLIKTRGQQVTLRCSPKSGHDTVSWYQQALGQGPQFIFQYYEEEERQRGNFPDRFSGHQFPNYSSELNVNALLLGDSALYLCASSLWETGGYGYTFGSGTRLTVV.

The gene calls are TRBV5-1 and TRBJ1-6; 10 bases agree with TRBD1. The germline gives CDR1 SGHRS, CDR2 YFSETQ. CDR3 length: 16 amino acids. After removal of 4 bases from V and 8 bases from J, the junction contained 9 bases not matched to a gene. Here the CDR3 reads CASSDLGQGSDSPLHF. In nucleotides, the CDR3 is TGCGCCAGCAGCGATCTGGGACAGGGGTCTGATTCACCCCTCCACTTT.

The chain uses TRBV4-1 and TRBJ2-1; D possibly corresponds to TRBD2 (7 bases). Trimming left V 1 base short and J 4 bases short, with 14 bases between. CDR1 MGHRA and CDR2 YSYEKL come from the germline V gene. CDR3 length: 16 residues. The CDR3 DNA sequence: TGCGCCAGCAGCCAAGTGGCGGGGGCCCTATACAATGAGCAGTTCTTC. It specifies CASSQVAGALYNEQFF.